This entry features one T cell receptor (beta chain) sequence. The CDR3 length is 14 residues. V lost 1 base, J lost 5 bases, and 3 bases stayed unmatched. Germline CDR1 reads LNHDA; CDR2 reads SQIVND (reference sequence). In the source study's methods: Reference gene primers were amplified, and this amplification served to estimate nucleated cell counts. The table came from immunoSEQ multiplex PCR; TCRdb's copy has only in-frame clones and leaves some out. The V and J calls and clone size come from that table; D and trimming were worked out from the DNA. The sample includes just under 80,000 clones, 80% to 85% of them seen just once. This entry is derived from a study of blood T cell repertoires in COVID-19. The wider study: Samples taken during acute and convalescent COVID-19 were collected in the United States, Italy and Spain. PBMCs, B-cell-depleted T cells, or T cells were the source of the cDNA or gDNA that made up the material.

The chain uses TRBV19 and TRBJ2-7; TRBD1 aligns across 9 bases. The source material was peripheral blood. This TCR was recovered from a woman aged 65 to 85 with acute or convalescent COVID-19. The CDR3 loop reads CASSIAGTGNEQYF. The CDR3 DNA sequence: TGTGCCAGTAGTATAGCCGGGACAGGGAACGAGCAGTACTTC.